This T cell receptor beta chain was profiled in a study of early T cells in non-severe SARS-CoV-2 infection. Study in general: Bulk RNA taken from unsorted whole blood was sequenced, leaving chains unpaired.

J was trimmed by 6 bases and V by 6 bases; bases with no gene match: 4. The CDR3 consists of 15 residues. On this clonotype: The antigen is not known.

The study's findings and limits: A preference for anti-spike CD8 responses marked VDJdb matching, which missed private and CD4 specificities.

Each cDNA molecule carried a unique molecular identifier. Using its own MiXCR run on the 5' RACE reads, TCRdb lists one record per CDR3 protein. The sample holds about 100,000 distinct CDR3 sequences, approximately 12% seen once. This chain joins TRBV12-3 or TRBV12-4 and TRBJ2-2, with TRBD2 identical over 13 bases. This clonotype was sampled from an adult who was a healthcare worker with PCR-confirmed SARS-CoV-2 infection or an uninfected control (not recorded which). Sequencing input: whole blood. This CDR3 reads CASSGLAGVPGELFF. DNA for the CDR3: TGTGCCAGCAGCGGACTAGCGGGAGTCCCCGGGGAGCTGTTTTTT.